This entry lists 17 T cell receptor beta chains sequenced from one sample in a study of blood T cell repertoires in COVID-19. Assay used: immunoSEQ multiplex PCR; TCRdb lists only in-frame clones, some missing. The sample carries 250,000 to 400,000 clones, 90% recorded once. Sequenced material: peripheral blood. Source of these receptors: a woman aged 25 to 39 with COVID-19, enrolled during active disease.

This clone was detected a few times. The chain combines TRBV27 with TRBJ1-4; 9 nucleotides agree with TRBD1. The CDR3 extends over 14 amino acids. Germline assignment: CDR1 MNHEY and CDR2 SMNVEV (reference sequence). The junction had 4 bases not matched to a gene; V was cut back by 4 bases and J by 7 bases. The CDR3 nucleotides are TGTGCCAGCAGTTCGGGACAGGGAGTTGAAAAACTGTTTTTT. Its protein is CASSSGQGVEKLFF. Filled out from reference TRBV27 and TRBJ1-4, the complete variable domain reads EAQVTQNPRYLITVTGKKLTVTCSQNMNHEYMSWYRQDPGLGLRQIYYSMNVEVTDKGDVPEGYKVSRKEKRNFPLILESPSPNQTSLYFCASSSGQGVEKLFFGSGTQLSVL.

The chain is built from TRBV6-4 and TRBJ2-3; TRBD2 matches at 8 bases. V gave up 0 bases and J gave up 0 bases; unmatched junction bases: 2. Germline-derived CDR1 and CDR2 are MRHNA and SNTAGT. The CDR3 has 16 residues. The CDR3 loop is CASSDSRTSSTDTQYF. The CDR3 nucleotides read TGTGCCAGCAGTGACTCTAGGACTAGCAGCACAGATACGCAGTATTTT.

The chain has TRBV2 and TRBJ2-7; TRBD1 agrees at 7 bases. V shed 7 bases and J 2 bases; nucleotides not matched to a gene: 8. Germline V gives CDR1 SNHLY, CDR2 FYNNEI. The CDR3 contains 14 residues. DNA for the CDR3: TGTGCCAGCAACAGAGACAGGGCCGCCTACGAGCAGTACTTC. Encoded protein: CASNRDRAAYEQYF. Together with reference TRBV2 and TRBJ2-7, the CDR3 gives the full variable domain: EPEVTQTPSHQVTQMGQEVILRCVPISNHLYFYWYRQILGQKVEFLVSFYNNEISEKSEIFDDQFSVERPDGSNFTLKIRSTKLEDSAMYFCASNRDRAAYEQYFGPGTRLTVT.

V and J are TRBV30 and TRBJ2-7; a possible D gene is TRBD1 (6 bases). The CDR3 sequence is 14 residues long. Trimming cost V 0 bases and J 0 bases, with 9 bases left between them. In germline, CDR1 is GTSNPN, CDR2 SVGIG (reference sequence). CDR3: CAWSVRQVSYEQYF. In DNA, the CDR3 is TGTGCCTGGAGTGTAAGACAGGTCTCCTACGAGCAGTACTTC.

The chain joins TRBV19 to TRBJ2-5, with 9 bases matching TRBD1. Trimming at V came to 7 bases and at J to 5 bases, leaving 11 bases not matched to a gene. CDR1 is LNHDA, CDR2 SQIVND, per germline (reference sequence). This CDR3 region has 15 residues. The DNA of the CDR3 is TGTGCCAGTAACCCAGGCCGGGGACAGGGTGAGACCCAGTACTTC. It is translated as CASNPGRGQGETQYF.

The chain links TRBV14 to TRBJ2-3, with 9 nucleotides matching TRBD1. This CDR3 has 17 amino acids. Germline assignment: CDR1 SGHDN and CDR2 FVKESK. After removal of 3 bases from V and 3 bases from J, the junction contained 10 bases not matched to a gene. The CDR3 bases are TGTGCCAGCAGCCACCTAAACAGGGGGCAGGGAACAGATACGCAGTATTTT. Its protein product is CASSHLNRGQGTDTQYF.

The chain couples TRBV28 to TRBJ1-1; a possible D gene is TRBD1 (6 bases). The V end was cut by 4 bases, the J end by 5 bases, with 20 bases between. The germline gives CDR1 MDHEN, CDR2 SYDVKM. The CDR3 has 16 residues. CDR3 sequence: CASSWGYGQTLTEAFF. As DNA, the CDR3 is TGTGCCAGCAGTTGGGGGTACGGACAGACTTTAACTGAAGCTTTCTTT.

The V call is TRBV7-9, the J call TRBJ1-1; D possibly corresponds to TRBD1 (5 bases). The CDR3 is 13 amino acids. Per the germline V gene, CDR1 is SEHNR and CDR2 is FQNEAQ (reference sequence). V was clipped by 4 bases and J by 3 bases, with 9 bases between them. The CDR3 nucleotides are TGTGCCAGCAGCTCACAACAGGACACTGAAGCTTTCTTT. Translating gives CASSSQQDTEAFF.

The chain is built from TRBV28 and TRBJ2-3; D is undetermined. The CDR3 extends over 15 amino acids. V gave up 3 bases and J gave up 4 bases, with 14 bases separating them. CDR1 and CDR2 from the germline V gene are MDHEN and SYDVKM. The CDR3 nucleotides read TGTGCCAGCAGTTTCTTGTCGAGGAACGCAGATACGCAGTATTTT. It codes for CASSFLSRNADTQYF. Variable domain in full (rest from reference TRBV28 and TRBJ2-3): DVKVTQSSRYLVKRTGEKVFLECVQDMDHENMFWYRQDPGLGLRLIYFSYDVKMKEKGDIPEGYSVSREKKERFSLILESASTNQTSMYLCASSFLSRNADTQYFGPGTRLTVL.

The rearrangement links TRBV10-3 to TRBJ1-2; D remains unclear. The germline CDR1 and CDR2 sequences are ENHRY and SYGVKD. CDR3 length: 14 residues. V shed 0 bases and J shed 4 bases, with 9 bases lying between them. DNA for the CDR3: TGTGCCATCAGTGAGTCTTTAGGAGTCTATGGCTACACCTTC. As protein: CAISESLGVYGYTF.

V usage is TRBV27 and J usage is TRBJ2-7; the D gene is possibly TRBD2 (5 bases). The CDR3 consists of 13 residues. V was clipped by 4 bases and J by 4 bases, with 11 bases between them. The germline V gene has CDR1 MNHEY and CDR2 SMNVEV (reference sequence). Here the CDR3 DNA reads TGTGCCAGCAGTTCCACGGACTTATACGAGCAGTACTTC. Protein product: CASSSTDLYEQYF.

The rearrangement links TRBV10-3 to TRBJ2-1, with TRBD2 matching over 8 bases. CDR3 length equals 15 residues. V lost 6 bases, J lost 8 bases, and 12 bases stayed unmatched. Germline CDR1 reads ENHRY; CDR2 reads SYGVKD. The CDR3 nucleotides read TGTGCCATCAGATCTAGCGGGCCCCCTAGGGATGAGCAGTTCTTC. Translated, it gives CAIRSSGPPRDEQFF.

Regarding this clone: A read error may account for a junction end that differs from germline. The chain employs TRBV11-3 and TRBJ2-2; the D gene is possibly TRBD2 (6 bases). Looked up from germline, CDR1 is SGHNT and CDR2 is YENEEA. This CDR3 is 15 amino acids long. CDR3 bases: TGTGCCAGCAGCTTTTTCTCGGGACCCACCGGGGGGCTGTTTTTT. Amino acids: CASSFFSGPTGGLFF.

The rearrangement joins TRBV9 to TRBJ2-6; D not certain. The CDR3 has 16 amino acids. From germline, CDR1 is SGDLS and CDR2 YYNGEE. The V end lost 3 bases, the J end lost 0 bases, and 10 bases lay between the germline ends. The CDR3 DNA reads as TGTGCCAGCAGCGCCATTCCCAGCTCTGGGGCCAACGTCCTGACTTTC. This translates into CASSAIPSSGANVLTF.

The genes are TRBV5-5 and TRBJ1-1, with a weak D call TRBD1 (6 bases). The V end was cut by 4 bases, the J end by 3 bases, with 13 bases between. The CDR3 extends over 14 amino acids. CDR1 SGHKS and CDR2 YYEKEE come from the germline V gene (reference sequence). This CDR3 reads CASSLWTEYTEAFF. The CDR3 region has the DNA TGTGCCAGCAGCCTTTGGACAGAATACACTGAAGCTTTCTTT. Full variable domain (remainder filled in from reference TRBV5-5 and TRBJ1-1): DAGVTQSPTHLIKTRGQQVTLRCSPISGHKSVSWYQQVLGQGPQFIFQYYEKEERGRGNFPDRFSARQFPNYSSELNVNALLLGDSALYLCASSLWTEYTEAFFGQGTRLTVV.

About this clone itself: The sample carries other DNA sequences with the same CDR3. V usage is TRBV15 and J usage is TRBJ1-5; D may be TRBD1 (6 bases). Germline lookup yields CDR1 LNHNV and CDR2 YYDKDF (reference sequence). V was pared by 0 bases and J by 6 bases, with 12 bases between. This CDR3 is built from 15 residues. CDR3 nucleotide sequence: TGTGCCACCAGCAGAGATCGGGGGGCGGGTCAGCCCCAGCATTTT. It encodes CATSRDRGAGQPQHF.

CDR3 protein: CASSEDRRLALGEETQYF. The CDR3, as DNA: TGTGCCAGCAGTGAAGACAGGCGACTAGCGCTCGGAGAAGAGACCCAGTACTTC. The chain recombines TRBV6-1 with TRBJ2-5; 8 nucleotides match TRBD2. Germline-derived CDR1 and CDR2 are MNHNS and SASEGT. After removal of 1 base from V and 3 bases from J, the junction contained 13 bases not matched to a gene. The CDR3 covers 18 residues.